These 6 T cell receptor beta chains share one sample of origin, sequenced in a study of blood T cells in healthy people across ages (dated by TCRdb to about 2015). The library was built by means of 5' RACE. Sequencing was carried out with an Illumina HiSeq 2500. A second about 7 to 12 cycle PCR used a sample-barcoded 5' primer and a J-beta primer mix. Using fastp trimming at Q25 and MiXCR clonotype assembly, TCRdb reanalyzed the public sequencing data and kept in-frame beta chains. Every entry covers one CDR3 protein and lists the most common genes and DNA from its rows. This sample lists about 670,000 distinct CDR3 sequences; 45% to 60% were detected once. The ten most abundant clones make up around an eighth of the sample. The sample consisted of blood. These receptor sequences come from a woman of 80 years or more in good health.

This chain uses TRBV5-1 with TRBJ1-1; D is undetermined. V lost 2 bases and J 7 bases, leaving 6 bases between the germline ends. Germline CDR1 reads SGHRS; CDR2 reads YFSETQ. The CDR3 is 11 amino acids. The CDR3 sequence is CASSFGFEAFF. CDR3 bases: TGCGCCAGCAGCTTCGGATTTGAAGCTTTCTTT.

This clonotype was seen ten or more times. This sequence joins TRBV20-1 and TRBJ2-1, with 7 nucleotides matching TRBD1. V lost 1 base to trimming and J lost 12 bases; unmatched junction nucleotides: 9. From germline, CDR1 is DFQATT and CDR2 SNEGSKA (reference sequence). This CDR3 has 13 residues. CDR3 nucleotide sequence: TGCAGTGCTAGAGCTCCCGGACAGGCTCGGCAGTTCTTC. Translating gives CSARAPGQARQFF.

On this clonotype itself: A much larger clone differs from this one at a single base, so this may be a read error. This chain connects TRBV11-2 to TRBJ2-5; TRBD1 matches 7 bases. With the DNA end fitting TRBJ2-7 better, the J assignment may be wrong. CDR1 and CDR2 (germline): SGHAT, FQNNGV. The CDR3 runs to 14 residues. CDR3 coding DNA: TGTGCCAGCAGCTCCACCGGGACAGACTACGAGCAGTACTTC. It is translated as CASSSTGTDYEQYF.

V gene TRBV5-1 combines with J gene TRBJ2-3; D possibly corresponds to TRBD2 (6 bases). Trimming pared 0 bases from V and 0 bases from J, leaving 11 bases between. Germline V CDR1 and CDR2: SGHRS, YFSETQ. This CDR3 spans 16 amino acids. The CDR3 region is CASSLEPGVSTDTQYF. The CDR3 coding sequence is TGCGCCAGCAGCTTGGAACCGGGGGTGAGCACAGATACGCAGTATTTT.

The chain recombines TRBV6-5 with TRBJ2-7; the D is unclear. Germline-derived CDR1 and CDR2 are MNHEY and SVGAGI. With 6 bases removed from V and 3 bases from J, the gap between germline ends came to 12 bases. The CDR3 covers 13 residues. This chain's CDR3 is CASSLGIDYEQYF. The CDR3 DNA reads as TGTGCCAGCAGCCTAGGCATTGACTACGAGCAGTACTTC.

The CDR3 DNA reads TGCAGCGTCACAGGGGCTAAGTACACCGGGGAGCTGTTTTTT. It codes for CSVTGAKYTGELFF. This chain connects TRBV29-1 to TRBJ2-2, with TRBD1 matching over 7 bases. Germline V gene data show CDR1 as SQVTM and CDR2 as ANQGSEA. Germline trimming cut 6 bases from V and 3 bases from J; bases unmatched to any gene: 7. The CDR3 sequence is 14 residues long.